The 5 T cell receptor beta chains reported below all come from one sample, sequenced in a study of Ad26.COV2.S vaccination and SARS-CoV-2 variants. Repertoires were generated with immunoSEQ multiplex PCR, while TCRdb's copy carries only in-frame clones and drops some. The top ten clones hold under 3.5% of a sample with 300,000 to 500,000 clones, roughly nine tenths of them seen once. Indicated treatment: 15 to 20 received Ad26.COV2.S at low or high dose, single or two shots; a few received placebo; per-sample allocation not given. Following the first vaccine or placebo injection, samples were taken on day 63. The material was peripheral blood, obtained in a trial of Ad26.COV2.S vaccine versus placebo. The receptors originated from a person aged 18-65 years who received the Ad26.COV2.S COVID-19 vaccine or a placebo.

The V gene is TRBV19, the J gene TRBJ2-7; 8 bases are shared with TRBD2. With V trimmed by 8 bases and J by 5 bases, 11 bases remained unmatched. The CDR3 length is 14 residues. Germline-derived CDR1 and CDR2 are LNHDA and SQIVND (reference sequence). CDR3 region: CASAAIAGMNEQYF. The CDR3 DNA sequence: TGTGCCAGTGCAGCGATAGCGGGGATGAACGAGCAGTACTTC.

The gene calls are TRBV5-4 and TRBJ2-5, with 10 bases identical to TRBD2. Per germline, CDR1 SGHNT and CDR2 YYREEE (reference sequence). V lost 1 base to trimming and J lost 7 bases; unmatched junction nucleotides: 10. This CDR3 comprises 16 residues. CDR3 bases: TGTGCCAGCAGCTTGTTAGCGGGGGGCCCCCAGGGGACCCAGTACTTC. This gives the protein CASSLLAGGPQGTQYF.

The rearrangement joins TRBV19 to TRBJ2-3; 9 bases align to TRBD1. The germline CDR1 and CDR2 sequences are LNHDA and SQIVND (reference sequence). Trimming took 6 bases from V and 6 from J; bases not matched to a gene: 10. The CDR3 extends over 15 amino acids. This chain's CDR3 is CASRPSRDREDTQYF. The CDR3 coding sequence is TGTGCCAGTAGACCCTCCCGGGACAGGGAGGATACGCAGTATTTT.

This clone was counted a few times. The chain carries TRBV2 and TRBJ2-5; D is ambiguous. Trimming removed 8 bases from V and 5 bases from J, with 15 bases in between. Germline V lookup: CDR1 SNHLY, CDR2 FYNNEI. The CDR3 spans 13 residues. CDR3 residues: CASANPFEETQYF. The CDR3 coding sequence is TGTGCCAGCGCGAATCCATTTGAGGAGACCCAGTACTTC.

This clone has a single count. The chain combines TRBV27 with TRBJ2-7, with 8 bases lining up with TRBD1. Germline V CDR1 and CDR2: MNHEY, SMNVEV (reference sequence). This CDR3 is built from 15 residues. The trim removed 3 bases at V and 4 bases at J, leaving 8 bases unmatched. The CDR3, as DNA: TGTGCCAGCAGTTTCTACCGGGACAGGATATACGAGCAGTACTTC. Translation: CASSFYRDRIYEQYF.